This TCR beta chain is drawn from a study of lymphopenia after photon versus proton radiotherapy. Whole-study findings and limits: Larger post-nadir TCR diversity loss correlated inversely with survival in deceased patients. Post-nadir diversity loss with photons came from oligoclonal expansion, particularly CD8+ Temra cells.

The CDR3 extends over 12 amino acids. Germline V lookup: CDR1 MDHEN, CDR2 SYDVKM. V lost 3 bases to trimming and J lost 6 bases, with 6 bases between them. Data came from immunoSEQ multiplex PCR; TCRdb stores just in-frame clones and leaves some out. The profile covers about 39,000 clones, with about 93% appearing a single time and about 15% taken by the ten largest. This clone has just a few counts. What it binds is unknown. V and J are TRBV28 and TRBJ1-5; D is unresolved. This clonotype was sampled from a man aged 55 to 70 with cholangiocarcinoma. This material consisted of peripheral blood, taken from a patient treated with photon-based radiotherapy. The CDR3 sequence: CASSFEGQPQHF. Here the CDR3 DNA reads TGTGCCAGCAGTTTTGAAGGTCAGCCCCAGCATTTT.